Below, 9 T cell receptor beta chains from the same sample are listed, as sequenced in a study of T cell repertoires in cytomegalovirus infection. TCRdb independently ran MiXCR on the reads; one entry per CDR3 protein. The table lists approximately 910,000 distinct CDR3 sequences, 30% to 40% of them singletons, with about 14% in the top ten. The antigens for these receptors are not known. The sample in question was cultured CD8+ T cells from PBMCs, obtained from culture after CMV antigen stimulation. The receptor source for this set is a human donor in good health (CMV status not recorded). Some clones in this sample may be carry-over from other donors' samples.

This clonotype was seen only a few times. This sequence joins TRBV7-9 and TRBJ2-1; no clear D. V was clipped by 5 bases and J by 5 bases, with 7 bases between them. The CDR3 contains 12 residues. The V gene's germline CDR1 is SEHNR and CDR2 FQNEAQ (reference sequence). DNA for the CDR3: TGTGCCAGCAGCCGATCAGACAATGAGCAGTTCTTC. Protein: CASSRSDNEQFF.

This clonotype has only a few counts. The chain has TRBV19 and TRBJ1-2; TRBD1 matches at 7 bases. The germline V gene encodes CDR1 LNHDA and CDR2 SQIVND (reference sequence). With 0 bases clipped from V and 5 bases from J, the junction kept 12 bases outside the gene matches. The CDR3 totals 17 residues. The CDR3 region is CASSIDQDRDNAYGYTF. CDR3 DNA sequence: TGTGCCAGTAGTATAGACCAAGACAGGGATAACGCGTATGGCTACACCTTC.

The chain employs TRBV12-3 or TRBV12-4 and TRBJ1-5; tentatively, D is TRBD1 (5 bases). V was clipped by 2 bases and J by 4 bases, with 12 bases between them. The CDR3 is 15 residues long. This chain's CDR3 is CASSLWGAGNQPQHF. The CDR3 nucleotides are TGTGCCAGCAGTTTATGGGGCGCCGGTAATCAGCCCCAGCATTTT.

This chain joins TRBV12-3 or TRBV12-4 and TRBJ1-6; maybe TRBD1 (6 bases). Trimming left V 1 base short and J 8 bases short, with 15 bases between. The CDR3 totals 16 residues. The DNA of the CDR3 is TGTGCCAGCAGTTTAGGCCCGGGGGGGCCGGATTCACCCCTCCACTTT. This translates into CASSLGPGGPDSPLHF.

This clonotype was recorded only once. V gene TRBV20-1 combines with J gene TRBJ1-2, with D hard to call. V lost 6 bases and J 7 bases, leaving 3 bases between the germline ends. Germline V gene data show CDR1 as DFQATT and CDR2 as SNEGSKA (reference sequence). The CDR3 runs to 8 residues. CDR3 protein: CSAAGYTF. CDR3 nucleotides: TGCAGTGCCGCTGGCTACACCTTC.

Only a few counts were recorded for this clonotype. V is TRBV29-1 and J is TRBJ1-2; perhaps TRBD1 as D (5 bases). Germline CDR1 and CDR2: SQVTM and ANQGSEA. The V end was cut by 0 bases, the J end by 2 bases, with 10 bases between. The CDR3 runs 14 residues. CDR3 sequence: CSVEDLQGNYGYTF. For the CDR3, the DNA is TGCAGCGTTGAAGATCTGCAGGGCAACTATGGCTACACCTTC.

At least ten counts were recorded for this clonotype. The CDR3 bases are TGTGCCAGCAGCTTAGGGTCACGGGGAGGAGCTTTCTTT. Translated, it gives CASSLGSRGGAFF. V is TRBV7-8 and J is TRBJ1-1; no clear D gene. Germline V gene lookup returns CDR1 SGHVS and CDR2 FQNEAQ. V was shortened by 1 base and J by 10 bases, with 13 bases between the two germline ends. This CDR3 is 13 amino acids long.

This clonotype was found many times. The gene calls are TRBV7-2 and TRBJ1-3; 8 bases are a match to TRBD1. The germline V gene has CDR1 SGHTA and CDR2 FQGNSA. The CDR3 sequence is 14 residues long. Losses at the gene ends were 5 bases for V and 2 bases for J; bases not matched to a gene: 2. CDR3 in amino acids: CASSPGGTGNTIYF. The CDR3 coding sequence is TGTGCCAGCAGCCCAGGGGGCACTGGAAACACCATATATTTT.

V usage is TRBV7-2 and J usage is TRBJ2-1; a weak D match, TRBD2 (5 bases). V shed 5 bases and J shed 6 bases, with 11 bases lying between them. CDR1 is SGHTA and CDR2 is FQGNSA in the germline V gene. The CDR3 has 13 amino acids. DNA of the CDR3: TGTGCCAGCAGCCGTACCGGGGTCAATGAGCAGTTCTTC. Residues: CASSRTGVNEQFF.